The 11 T cell receptor beta chains in this list originate from one sample, sequenced in a study of blood T cell repertoires in COVID-19. Measured with immunoSEQ multiplex PCR; TCRdb has only the in-frame clones, and not every one. The sample carries over 85,000 clones, 70% to 90% recorded once. The material sequenced was peripheral blood. The receptors shown here come from a man aged 65 to 85 with acute or convalescent COVID-19.

This chain links TRBV27 with TRBJ2-2, with D possibly matching TRBD2 (5 bases). CDR3 length equals 14 residues. Deletions cut 6 bases from V and 5 bases from J, with 13 bases between. Per germline, CDR1 MNHEY and CDR2 SMNVEV (reference sequence). Here the CDR3 reads CASRWRLGTGELFF. Written as DNA, the CDR3 is TGTGCCAGCAGATGGAGGCTTGGTACCGGGGAGCTGTTTTTT.

In this sample, this clone turned up a few times. The V and J genes are TRBV6-1 and TRBJ1-6, with D possibly matching TRBD1 (6 bases). The germline V gene has CDR1 MNHNS and CDR2 SASEGT. The CDR3 spans 19 residues. V was clipped by 4 bases and J by 2 bases, with 21 bases between them. Here the CDR3 reads CASSAEDSGLDAYNSPLHF. The CDR3 region has the DNA TGTGCCAGCAGTGCGGAGGACAGCGGCCTAGATGCCTATAATTCACCCCTCCACTTT.

The chain employs TRBV30 and TRBJ1-4; weak D call: TRBD1 (6 bases). The length of the CDR3 is 15 residues. V was shortened by 0 bases and J by 4 bases, with 12 bases between the two germline ends. CDR1 and CDR2 from the germline V gene are GTSNPN and SVGIG (reference sequence). CDR3 in amino acids: CAWSVPGDINEKLFF. CDR3 DNA sequence: TGTGCCTGGAGTGTCCCAGGGGACATTAATGAAAAACTGTTTTTT.

This chain uses TRBV5-6 with TRBJ1-5, with TRBD1 matching over 8 bases. The CDR3 has 15 amino acids. From germline, CDR1 is SGHDT and CDR2 YYEEEE. J lost 1 base, V lost 5 bases, and 5 bases had no gene match. CDR3 loop: CASSTGTGSNQPQHF. As DNA, the CDR3 is TGTGCCAGCAGTACCGGGACAGGAAGCAATCAGCCCCAGCATTTT.

This clone was seen just once. This chain joins TRBV3-1 (or the pseudogene TRBV3-2) and TRBJ1-2; 9 bases are a match to TRBD1. J was trimmed by 8 bases and V by 0 bases; bases with no gene match: 13. CDR1 and CDR2 (germline): LGHDT, YNNKEL (reference sequence). There are 17 residues in the CDR3. CDR3 DNA sequence: TGTGCCAGCAGCCAAGATCAAGTCGGACAGGGGTCGCGCGGCTACACCTTC. Its protein product is CASSQDQVGQGSRGYTF.

V is TRBV13 and J is TRBJ2-7, with 9 bases aligning to TRBD2. CDR3 size: 14 residues. Germline CDR1 is PRHDT and CDR2 is FYEKMQ (reference sequence). The V and J ends lost 3 bases and 0 bases, in that order; junction bases with no gene match: 0. The CDR3 coding sequence is TGTGCCAGCAGCTTTAGCGGGGGCTCCTACGAGCAGTACTTC. Protein sequence: CASSFSGGSYEQYF.

CDR3 amino acids: CASSLTGGGGEKLFF. In DNA, the CDR3 is TGTGCCAGCAGTTTGACAGGGGGCGGAGGAGAAAAACTGTTTTTT. The chain is built from TRBV28 and TRBJ1-4, with 10 bases fitting TRBD1. Germline values: CDR1 MDHEN, CDR2 SYDVKM. J was trimmed by 8 bases and V by 3 bases; bases with no gene match: 6. The CDR3 consists of 15 residues.

V gene TRBV28 combines with J gene TRBJ2-7, with 9 positions matching TRBD1. Trimming took 3 bases from V and 1 from J; bases not matched to a gene: 4. The CDR3 sequence is 15 residues long. Germline lookup yields CDR1 MDHEN and CDR2 SYDVKM. Here the CDR3 reads CASSFPGTGSYEQYF. The CDR3, as DNA: TGTGCCAGCAGTTTCCCCGGGACAGGGTCCTACGAGCAGTACTTC.

This sequence joins TRBV19 and TRBJ1-2; possible D gene TRBD1, 6 bases. V lost 4 bases, J lost 6 bases, and 15 bases lay in between. This CDR3 has 14 amino acids. The germline gives CDR1 LNHDA, CDR2 SQIVND (reference sequence). This chain's CDR3 is CASSTPRDNDGYTF. CDR3 DNA: TGTGCCAGTAGTACCCCCCGGGACAACGATGGCTACACCTTC. The whole variable domain, filled in from reference TRBV19 and TRBJ1-2, reads DGGITQSPKYLFRKEGQNVTLSCEQNLNHDAMYWYRQDPGQGLRLIYYSQIVNDFQKGDIAEGYSVSREKKESFPLTVTSAQKNPTAFYLCASSTPRDNDGYTFGSGTRLTVV.

The chain employs TRBV28 and TRBJ1-2, with D perhaps TRBD1 (5 bases). The germline CDR1 and CDR2 sequences are MDHEN and SYDVKM. The CDR3 length is 15 residues. V lost 3 bases and J 4 bases, leaving 15 bases between the germline ends. The CDR3 loop reads CASSFQGGTFYGYTF. CDR3 coding DNA: TGTGCCAGCAGTTTTCAAGGAGGGACTTTCTATGGCTACACCTTC.

The J gene is TRBJ2-2, the V gene TRBV13, with 7 bases identical to TRBD2. Per germline, CDR1 PRHDT and CDR2 FYEKMQ (reference sequence). This CDR3 is 14 amino acids long. V shed 3 bases and J 4 bases; nucleotides not matched to a gene: 2. The CDR3 sequence: CASSLLAVTGELFF. The CDR3 region has the DNA TGTGCCAGCAGCTTGCTAGCGGTCACCGGGGAGCTGTTTTTT. The full variable domain, rest sourced from reference TRBV13 and TRBJ2-2, is AAGVIQSPRHLIKEKRETATLKCYPIPRHDTVYWYQQGPGQDPQFLISFYEKMQSDKGSIPDRFSAQQFSDYHSELNMSSLELGDSALYFCASSLLAVTGELFFGEGSRLTVL.